The TCR beta chain described here comes from a study of quantifying T cell responses using KT2 cells. Study-wide context: RNA was reverse transcribed with TCR alpha and beta constant-region primers.

The cDNA 3' end received a ligated oligonucleotide with a UMI. The first PCR ran about 4 cycles with an equimolar RC1.1 and RC1.2 beta primer mix. TCRdb called the UMI-ligation and nested PCR reads again in MiXCR, with one record for every CDR3 protein. The sample includes roughly 50,000 distinct CDR3 sequences, more than 9% of them seen just once. The germline CDR1 and CDR2 sequences are SGHVS and FQNEAQ. The CDR3 runs to 14 residues. V trimming: 4 bases; J trimming: 5 bases; junction bases outside the gene matches: 5. This clonotype was counted only a few times. This receptor was taken from a human donor. The chain carries TRBV7-8 and TRBJ1-5; 7 bases align to TRBD1. The specimen sequenced was PBMCs spiked with cells of the T cell clone KT2. CDR3 sequence: CASSSDRVDQPQHF. The CDR3 bases are TGTGCCAGCAGCTCTGACAGGGTAGATCAGCCCCAGCATTTT.